These 30 T cell receptor beta chains share one sample of origin, sequenced in a study of cytomegalovirus exposure and HLA in healthy donors. A multiplex PCR was run with 60 Vbeta primers and 13 Jbeta primers. The repertoire was sequenced with immunoSEQ multiplex PCR; TCRdb's copy has only in-frame clones and lacks some. The profile covers around 180,000 clones, with around 80% appearing a single time and roughly 1.1% taken by the ten largest. Sequencing input: PBMCs. The receptors shown here come from a middle-aged woman in good health and CMV-seronegative.

This chain links TRBV7-7 with TRBJ2-2; TRBD1 agrees at 8 bases. Germline V CDR1 and CDR2: SSHAT, FNYEAQ (reference sequence). The CDR3 consists of 14 residues. As DNA, the CDR3 is TGTGCTGTCAGGGGGCCTCGATCCACCGGGGAGCTGTTTTTT. It yields the protein CAVRGPRSTGELFF.

Written as DNA, the CDR3 is TGTGCCAGCAGCTTAATGTCGGATACGCAGTATTTT. Residues: CASSLMSDTQYF. This rearrangement joins TRBV7-2 to TRBJ2-3, with no clear D. The CDR3 is made up of 12 amino acids. V was clipped by 2 bases and J by 6 bases, with 6 bases between them. CDR1 and CDR2 (germline): SGHTA, FQGNSA.

This clone was counted a few times. The V and J genes are TRBV29-1 and TRBJ2-1; 7 nucleotides match TRBD1. The junction had 11 bases not matched to a gene; V was cut back by 6 bases and J by 0 bases. This CDR3 contains 16 residues. Per the germline V gene, CDR1 is SQVTM and CDR2 is ANQGSEA. CDR3 sequence (DNA): TGCAGCGTATTAGGGGGCGGAGGTGACTCCTACAATGAGCAGTTCTTC. It translates to CSVLGGGGDSYNEQFF.

The V and J genes are TRBV7-9 and TRBJ1-1, with D tentatively TRBD1 (6 bases). The CDR3 has 12 amino acids. CDR1 and CDR2 (germline): SEHNR, FQNEAQ (reference sequence). V was clipped by 5 bases and J by 7 bases, with 11 bases between them. The CDR3 protein is CASSREGGEAFF. The CDR3 DNA reads as TGTGCCAGCAGCCGGGAGGGGGGTGAAGCTTTCTTT.

This clone has more than one count but fewer than ten. The V and J genes are TRBV9 and TRBJ1-4; possible D gene TRBD1, 6 bases. This CDR3 has 15 residues. In germline, CDR1 is SGDLS, CDR2 YYNGEE. Trimming removed 0 bases at V and 7 bases at J, with 13 bases between. The CDR3 DNA is TGTGCCAGCAGCGTAGCTAACGGCAGGGGTGAAAAACTGTTTTTT. It is translated as CASSVANGRGEKLFF.

This clone appeared once. The chain combines TRBV29-1 with TRBJ1-1; TRBD1 aligns across 11 bases. Losses at the gene ends were 6 bases for V and 1 base for J; bases not matched to a gene: 1. Looked up from germline, CDR1 is SQVTM and CDR2 is ANQGSEA. This CDR3 has 13 residues. The CDR3 protein is CSVGTGGNTEAFF. CDR3 coding DNA: TGCAGCGTAGGGACAGGGGGGAACACTGAAGCTTTCTTT.

Comments on this clone: Other DNA sequences from this sample encode an identical CDR3 as well. The chain has TRBV19 and TRBJ1-1, with TRBD1 as a possible D gene (5 bases). CDR1 and CDR2 (germline): LNHDA, SQIVND (reference sequence). V was pared by 3 bases and J by 4 bases, with 12 bases between. CDR3 size: 14 residues. CDR3 in amino acids: CASSISRVGTEAFF. The CDR3 DNA reads TGTGCCAGTAGTATTTCCAGGGTAGGCACTGAAGCTTTCTTT.

The rearrangement joins TRBV11-2 to TRBJ2-1; the match to TRBD2 covers 7 bases. The CDR3 sequence is 12 residues long. Germline values: CDR1 SGHAT, CDR2 FQNNGV. V lost 1 base to trimming and J lost 15 bases; unmatched junction nucleotides: 6. CDR3 in DNA: TGTGCCAGCAGCTTAGGGCGGGAGTCGGGGTTCTTC. It encodes CASSLGRESGFF.

The rearrangement joins TRBV29-1 to TRBJ2-7; TRBD1 aligns across 7 bases. CDR3 length: 12 residues. The germline V gene encodes CDR1 SQVTM and CDR2 ANQGSEA. The V segment lost 6 bases and the J segment 5 bases; nucleotides outside the gene matches: 7. The CDR3 reads CSVTGTADEQYV. The CDR3 DNA follows: TGCAGCGTCACCGGGACAGCCGACGAGCAGTACGTC.

This chain links TRBV29-1 with TRBJ2-1; 7 bases match TRBD2. This CDR3 is built from 15 residues. Germline CDR1 and CDR2: SQVTM and ANQGSEA. V shed 4 bases, J shed 3 bases, and the junction held 9 bases outside the gene matches. The CDR3 DNA reads TGCAGCGTTGTGGGGGGGTGGACGTACTACAATGAGCAGTTCTTC. Translated, it gives CSVVGGWTYYNEQFF.

This rearrangement joins TRBV18 to TRBJ2-7; 8 bases match TRBD2. The CDR3 consists of 14 residues. The J segment lost 0 bases and the V segment lost 6 bases, leaving 4 bases of the junction unmatched. Germline-derived CDR1 and CDR2 are KGHSH and LQKENI. Here the CDR3 DNA reads TGTGCCAGCTCTATCGGGAGGGACTCCTACGAGCAGTACGTC. Translation gives CASSIGRDSYEQYV.

This clone appeared a single time. The gene calls are TRBV6-1 and TRBJ1-5; D remains ambiguous. This CDR3 is built from 13 residues. The V end was cut by 3 bases, the J end by 5 bases, with 8 bases between. Germline V CDR1 and CDR2: MNHNS, SASEGT. CDR3 loop: CASSEGDDQPQHF. For the CDR3, the DNA is TGTGCCAGCAGTGAGGGAGATGATCAGCCCCAGCATTTT.

The rearrangement links TRBV21-1 to TRBJ2-3; TRBD2 is the table's D call, not checked against the DNA. TRBV21-1 is deemed a pseudogene. This CDR3 contains 14 residues. As DNA, the CDR3 is TGTGCCAGCAGCAAAAATGCCCGGAGAGATACGCAGTATTTT. Translated, it gives CASSKNARRDTQYF.

The chain couples TRBV30 to TRBJ1-2; D perhaps matches TRBD1 (5 bases). The V end lost 1 base, the J end lost 3 bases, and 6 bases lay between the germline ends. The CDR3 consists of 12 residues. Germline assignment: CDR1 GTSNPN and CDR2 SVGIG (reference sequence). CDR3 region: CAWSGQHYGYTF. The CDR3 DNA sequence: TGTGCCTGGAGTGGACAGCACTATGGCTACACCTTC.

CDR3 bases: TGTGCCAGCAGCGGCGGGACCAATCATCTAAAACTGTTTTTT. This translates into CASSGGTNHLKLFF. V gene TRBV9 combines with J gene TRBJ1-4, with a possible D match to TRBD1 (5 bases). The germline V gene encodes CDR1 SGDLS and CDR2 YYNGEE. V lost 3 bases and J lost 10, with 16 bases in between. The CDR3 covers 14 residues.

This clone was detected once. The rearrangement links TRBV9 to TRBJ1-2; the match to TRBD1 covers 10 bases. Per germline, CDR1 SGDLS and CDR2 YYNGEE. The CDR3 length is 15 residues. Trimming at V came to 2 bases and at J to 7 bases, leaving 8 bases not matched to a gene. The CDR3 DNA reads as TGTGCCAGCAGCGTCGGACAGGGGGTGCGGGGTGGCTACACCTTC. Translated: CASSVGQGVRGGYTF.

V gene TRBV18 combines with J gene TRBJ2-2; D may be TRBD2 (5 bases). Germline V gene lookup returns CDR1 KGHSH and CDR2 LQKENI. V dropped 3 bases and J dropped 8 bases, with 13 bases sitting between them. CDR3 length equals 14 residues. Here the CDR3 reads CASSPFDYRGELFF. The CDR3 nucleotides are TGTGCCAGCTCACCTTTCGACTACCGGGGGGAGCTGTTTTTT.

The chain couples TRBV5-1 to TRBJ1-6, with 7 positions matching TRBD1. Germline V gene lookup returns CDR1 SGHRS and CDR2 YFSETQ. J gave up 5 bases and V 0 bases, and 5 bases lay outside the gene matches. This CDR3 contains 16 residues. CDR3 amino acids: CASSLGQGRDNSPLHF. DNA for the CDR3: TGCGCCAGCAGCTTGGGACAGGGTAGGGATAATTCACCCCTCCACTTT.

The chain links TRBV7-2 to TRBJ2-7; 10 bases are shared with TRBD2. Germline CDR1 SGHTA, CDR2 FQGNSA. The CDR3 runs to 18 residues. The J segment lost 1 base and the V segment lost 5 bases, leaving 14 bases of the junction unmatched. CDR3 sequence: CASSPHGLAAYLSYEQYV. The CDR3 coding sequence is TGTGCCAGCAGCCCGCATGGACTAGCGGCTTACTTGTCCTACGAGCAGTACGTC.

The chain couples TRBV5-1 to TRBJ1-3; 9 bases map to TRBD1. V shed 3 bases and J 3 bases; nucleotides not matched to a gene: 4. Germline lookup yields CDR1 SGHRS and CDR2 YFSETQ. The CDR3 is 15 residues long. CDR3 nucleotides: TGCGCCAGCAGCTGGGGACAGGGTAGTGGAAACACCATATATTTT. Its protein product is CASSWGQGSGNTIYF.

The chain uses TRBV6-5 and TRBJ2-3; D is possibly TRBD2 (5 bases). The CDR3 spans 15 residues. V shed 3 bases and J shed 2 bases, with 12 bases lying between them. Germline-derived CDR1 and CDR2 are MNHEY and SVGAGI. The CDR3 reads CASSYRTSHTDTQYF. The CDR3, as DNA: TGTGCCAGCAGTTATCGGACTTCACACACAGATACGCAGTATTTT.

This chain connects TRBV10-3 to TRBJ2-1; 10 nucleotides agree with TRBD2. The CDR3 spans 13 residues. The V segment lost 8 bases and the J segment 9 bases; nucleotides outside the gene matches: 7. Germline V gene lookup returns CDR1 ENHRY and CDR2 SYGVKD. CDR3 amino acids: CAIGWTSGGEQFF. CDR3 sequence (DNA): TGTGCCATCGGGTGGACTAGCGGAGGTGAGCAGTTCTTC.

The chain recombines TRBV7-2 with TRBJ2-3, with TRBD2 identical over 9 bases. Trimming cost V 7 bases and J 5 bases; bases outside gene matches: 7. CDR1 is SGHTA, CDR2 FQGNSA, per germline. The CDR3 loop spans 14 amino acids. The CDR3 DNA follows: TGTGCCAGCATCAAGACTAGCGGTGGAGATACGCAGTATTTT. Translating it yields CASIKTSGGDTQYF.

This clone has just one count. The V and J genes are TRBV2 and TRBJ1-5, with a possible D match to TRBD1 (6 bases). The CDR3 runs 12 residues. CDR1 and CDR2 from the germline V gene are SNHLY and FYNNEI. V was cut by 8 bases and J by 2 bases, with 7 bases left in between. The CDR3 sequence: CASAGGNQPQHF. As DNA, the CDR3 is TGTGCCAGCGCAGGGGGCAATCAGCCCCAGCATTTT.

Worth noting for this clone: A junction end diverges from the germline sequence, so it may reflect a read error. This rearrangement joins TRBV7-9 to TRBJ2-5, with D tentatively TRBD1 (6 bases). In germline, CDR1 is SEHNR, CDR2 FQNEAQ (reference sequence). CDR3 size: 13 residues. CDR3 DNA sequence: TGTTCCAGCAGCTTAACAGGGCGAGAGACCCAGTACTTC. Protein sequence: CSSSLTGRETQYF.

This clone has a single count. The rearrangement uses TRBV25-1 and TRBJ1-2, with 10 bases aligning to TRBD1. CDR3 length equals 15 residues. Germline values: CDR1 MGHDK, CDR2 SYGVNS. V lost 6 bases to trimming and J lost 4 bases; unmatched junction nucleotides: 8. DNA of the CDR3: TGTGCCAGCAGCCGGGACAGGGGAACTTCCTATGGCTACACCTTC. As protein: CASSRDRGTSYGYTF.

The chain couples TRBV7-2 to TRBJ2-5; 13 bases line up with TRBD2. Germline CDR1 is SGHTA and CDR2 is FQGNSA. The trim removed 4 bases at V and 5 bases at J, leaving 4 bases unmatched. The CDR3 covers 15 residues. The CDR3 region has the DNA TGTGCCAGCAGCTCGACTAGCGGGAGGCCGGAGACCCAGTACTTC. As protein: CASSSTSGRPETQYF.

The gene calls are TRBV5-8 and TRBJ2-5; 11 bases map to TRBD2. This CDR3 is built from 14 residues. The germline V gene has CDR1 SGHTS and CDR2 YDEGEE. The trim removed 4 bases at V and 7 bases at J, leaving 6 bases unmatched. The CDR3 DNA is TGTGCCAGCAGCCCACCAGGGACTAGCGGGACCCAGTACTTC. It translates to CASSPPGTSGTQYF.

The rearrangement uses TRBV4-3 and TRBJ1-2; TRBD1 aligns across 7 bases. This CDR3 has 15 residues. V shed 0 bases and J 3 bases; nucleotides not matched to a gene: 4. Per the germline V gene, CDR1 is LGHNA and CDR2 is YSLEER. CDR3 DNA: TGCGCCAGCAGCCAAGATGAGGGGGCCGACTATGGCTACACCTTC. Its protein product is CASSQDEGADYGYTF.

The chain couples TRBV4-3 to TRBJ2-5, with TRBD2 identical over 13 bases. The germline CDR1 and CDR2 sequences are LGHNA and YSLEER. This CDR3 is built from 17 residues. V was clipped by 1 base and J by 3 bases; unmatched bases: 5. The CDR3, as DNA: TGCGCCAGCAGCCAAGGTAGACTAGCGGGAGGTAAAGAGACCCAGTACTTC. Translation: CASSQGRLAGGKETQYF.